The clone carrying this T cell receptor (beta chain) was counted many times. Its antigen is unidentified. TCRdb processed the 5' RACE reads anew with MiXCR; each CDR3 protein has one entry. Among 25,000 or so distinct CDR3 sequences listed, roughly 8.4% were seen once. These data come from a study of spatial heterogeneity in lung cancer. The time point is: sample taken at primary tumor resection. Tumor, nontumor lung or frozen PBMC supplied whole RNA, sequenced without sorting. The donors were 70 or so patients with non-small cell lung cancer that was early-stage and untreated. The study, taken as a whole, reports: Ubiquitous expanded tumor TCRs were seen in blood more at resection than at follow-up.

Unmatched junction bases numbered 12, after V lost 4 bases and J lost 2 bases. The CDR3 is made up of 18 amino acids. CDR1 SGHVS and CDR2 FNYEAQ come from the germline V gene. The sample consisted of PBMCs, taken at surgery. The chain carries TRBV7-6 and TRBJ2-1; 9 bases align to TRBD2. This TCR came from a female donor with early-stage non-small cell lung cancer. Here the CDR3 reads CASSSIKGTSRTYNEQFF. In nucleotides, the CDR3 is TGTGCCAGCAGCTCCATAAAAGGGACTAGCCGAACCTACAATGAGCAGTTCTTC.